These 31 T cell receptor beta chains share one sample of origin, sequenced in a study of CD8 T cells in ankylosing spondylitis. TCRdb redid the calling of the 5' RACE reads with MiXCR, one entry per CDR3 protein. Of fewer than 250,000 distinct CDR3 sequences in the sample, 25% to 30% were seen once. What was sequenced was blood, either unsorted or a sorted T cell fraction (not recorded which). The source of these receptors is a male donor with ankylosing spondylitis or in good health (not recorded which).

The chain links TRBV12-3 or TRBV12-4 to TRBJ2-1, with 7 bases matching TRBD1. This CDR3 comprises 15 residues. V gave up 6 bases and J gave up 6 bases; unmatched junction bases: 11. CDR3 region: CASRGRGPRGNEQFF. In DNA, the CDR3 is TGTGCCAGCAGGGGAAGGGGGCCCCGCGGCAATGAGCAGTTCTTC.

This clonotype was detected once. This may come from a read error, since a much larger clone is one base off. The chain couples TRBV6-5 to TRBJ2-1, with 14 bases lining up with TRBD2. From germline, CDR1 is MNHEY and CDR2 SVGAGI. This CDR3 is 15 amino acids long. V lost 4 bases, J lost 9 bases, and 5 bases stayed unmatched. CDR3 amino acids: CASSSSTSGRGEQFF. CDR3 nucleotides: TGTGCCAGCAGTTCCTCGACTAGCGGGAGGGGTGAGCAGTTCTTC.

In its sample, this clonotype was seen once. This chain joins TRBV20-1 and TRBJ1-1; D not certain. Trimming shortened V by 1 base and J by 3 bases, and 12 bases separated the two germline ends. The CDR3 length is 14 residues. Germline CDR1 and CDR2: DFQATT and SNEGSKA (reference sequence). Written as DNA, the CDR3 is TGCAGTGCTAGAGCGTTCGGGAGAGACACTGAAGCTTTCTTT. The encoded protein is CSARAFGRDTEAFF.

The J gene is TRBJ2-7, the V gene TRBV6-1; D tentatively reads TRBD1 or TRBD2 (5 bases each). Germline CDR1 MNHNS, CDR2 SASEGT. Trimming took 6 bases from V and 3 from J, leaving 15 bases between them. The CDR3 has 14 residues. CDR3 amino acids: CASSLGTVDYEQYF. The CDR3 DNA follows: TGTGCCAGCAGCCTTGGGACGGTAGACTACGAGCAGTACTTC.

This clonotype came up many times. The chain recombines TRBV29-1 with TRBJ2-2; 9 bases line up with TRBD1. The CDR3 has 17 residues. The germline V gene encodes CDR1 SQVTM and CDR2 ANQGSEA. After removal of 6 bases from V and 5 bases from J, the junction contained 16 bases not matched to a gene. The CDR3 loop reads CSVGDRGQGWGTGELFF. CDR3 in DNA: TGCAGCGTGGGTGACCGGGGACAGGGTTGGGGTACCGGGGAGCTGTTTTTT.

This chain joins TRBV7-9 and TRBJ1-1; no clear D gene. Germline-derived CDR1 and CDR2 are SEHNR and FQNEAQ (reference sequence). The V end lost 7 bases, the J end lost 1 base, and 10 bases lay between the germline ends. CDR3 length: 13 amino acids. CDR3 protein: CASTVDGNTEAFF. The CDR3 nucleotides are TGTGCCAGCACCGTAGACGGGAACACTGAAGCTTTCTTT.

The chain uses TRBV20-1 and TRBJ1-3; TRBD1 might be the D (6 bases). The CDR3 is 16 amino acids. V lost 0 bases, J lost 0 bases, and 12 bases lay in between. Germline-derived CDR1 and CDR2 are DFQATT and SNEGSKA (reference sequence). CDR3 loop: CSARDLDSNSGNTIYF. The DNA for the CDR3 is TGCAGTGCTAGAGATTTGGACAGTAACTCTGGAAACACCATATATTTT.

The chain employs TRBV20-1 and TRBJ2-7; no reliable D call. In germline, CDR1 is DFQATT, CDR2 SNEGSKA (reference sequence). Between the trimmed V and J ends, which lost 1 base and 6 bases, there was a span of 13 bases. This CDR3 spans 13 amino acids. DNA of the CDR3: TGCAGTGCTAGAGCACTCAAGAGAGCCGAGCAGTACTTC. The encoded protein is CSARALKRAEQYF.

The chain uses TRBV5-6 and TRBJ2-6, with D uncertain. This CDR3 region has 16 residues. Per the germline V gene, CDR1 is SGHDT and CDR2 is YYEEEE. The CDR3 sequence: CAKHGLFSSGANVLTF. The CDR3 DNA follows: TGTGCGAAACACGGCCTTTTTAGCTCTGGGGCCAACGTCCTGACTTTC.

This clonotype was observed many times. The chain is built from TRBV20-1 and TRBJ2-3; D is undetermined. CDR3 length: 15 residues. V lost 0 bases and J 5 bases, leaving 15 bases between the germline ends. Germline values: CDR1 DFQATT, CDR2 SNEGSKA (reference sequence). The CDR3 DNA reads as TGCAGTGCTAGAGAGTGGAAAGGCCGTCAAGATACGCAGTATTTT. It specifies CSAREWKGRQDTQYF.

This chain joins TRBV20-1 and TRBJ2-7; D possibly matches TRBD1 or TRBD2 (5 bases each). This CDR3 is 14 amino acids long. Per germline, CDR1 DFQATT and CDR2 SNEGSKA (reference sequence). V lost 5 bases, J lost 0 bases, and 14 bases lay in between. The chain's CDR3 is CSAVGDASSYEQYF. The CDR3 DNA is TGCAGTGCTGTTGGGGACGCGAGCTCCTACGAGCAGTACTTC.

This clonotype has at least ten counts. The chain joins TRBV29-1 to TRBJ2-6; 7 bases agree with TRBD1. This CDR3 spans 14 amino acids. V was pared by 6 bases and J by 4 bases, with 6 bases of the junction left unmatched. CDR1 is SQVTM and CDR2 is ANQGSEA in the germline V gene. CDR3 sequence reads: CSVPEGAGANVLTF. In DNA form, the CDR3 reads TGCAGCGTACCCGAGGGGGCCGGGGCCAACGTCCTGACTTTC.

The chain uses TRBV20-1 and TRBJ1-4, with D maybe TRBD1 (6 bases). The germline gives CDR1 DFQATT, CDR2 SNEGSKA (reference sequence). This CDR3 is 14 amino acids long. Trimming shortened V by 5 bases and J by 0 bases, and 10 bases separated the two germline ends. CDR3 coding DNA: TGCAGTGCTCGGACAGCTGCAACTAATGAAAAACTGTTTTTT. Its translation: CSARTAATNEKLFF.

Ten or more counts support this clonotype. V and J are TRBV15 and TRBJ1-2; D is perhaps TRBD1 (5 bases). The CDR3 has 13 amino acids. Trimming left V 0 bases short and J 7 bases short, with 9 bases between. The germline V gene has CDR1 LNHNV and CDR2 YYDKDF (reference sequence). The CDR3 DNA reads TGTGCCACCAGCAGAGATGGGAGGGGTGGCTACACCTTC. Amino acid sequence: CATSRDGRGGYTF.

The V and J genes are TRBV25-1 and TRBJ2-7; 8 bases align to TRBD2. Germline CDR1 reads MGHDK; CDR2 reads SYGVNS. CDR3 size: 14 residues. V was pared by 3 bases and J by 2 bases, with 3 bases of the junction left unmatched. The DNA of the CDR3 is TGTGCCAGCAGTGAGGAAGCGGGAGCCTACGAGCAGTACTTC. This codes for CASSEEAGAYEQYF.

This clonotype was counted many times. The chain has TRBV6-1 and TRBJ1-2; possible D gene TRBD1, 5 bases. V lost 10 bases, J lost 10 bases, and 22 bases lay in between. This CDR3 comprises 13 residues. CDR1 and CDR2 from the germline V gene are MNHNS and SASEGT. The DNA for the CDR3 is TGTGCCACCAGGAGGGACTCAGCTAGCCCCTACACCTTC. This gives the protein CATRRDSASPYTF.

Many counts were recorded for this clonotype. This chain links TRBV3-1 with TRBJ1-1; D remains ambiguous. The V and J ends lost 1 base and 1 base respectively, with 16 bases between them. The germline V gene has CDR1 LGHDT and CDR2 YNNKEL (reference sequence). CDR3 length equals 17 residues. CDR3 protein: CASSQVKGIITNTEAFF. The CDR3, as DNA: TGTGCCAGCAGCCAAGTGAAGGGAATCATCACGAACACTGAAGCTTTCTTT.

As DNA, the CDR3 is TGCAGTGCTAGAGATGCTAGGACTAGCGGGGCGGACATGGAGACCCAGTACTTC. Amino acid sequence: CSARDARTSGADMETQYF. The chain recombines TRBV20-1 with TRBJ2-5; 12 positions match TRBD2. Per the germline V gene, CDR1 is DFQATT and CDR2 is SNEGSKA (reference sequence). This CDR3 spans 18 amino acids. V lost 0 bases to trimming and J lost 5 bases; unmatched junction nucleotides: 13.

The gene calls are TRBV6-5 and TRBJ2-7, with TRBD2 matching 11 bases. V shed 0 bases, J shed 7 bases, and the junction held 5 bases outside the gene matches. Germline V gives CDR1 MNHEY, CDR2 SVGAGI. The CDR3 covers 15 residues. In nucleotides, the CDR3 is TGTGCCAGCAGTTACTCACTAGCGGGAGCGGGAGAGCAGTACTTC. It encodes CASSYSLAGAGEQYF.

This clonotype occurred a few times. The gene calls are TRBV9 and TRBJ2-5; 8 bases agree with TRBD1. J lost 5 bases, V lost 0 bases, and 6 bases had no gene match. The CDR3 length is 15 residues. Germline-derived CDR1 and CDR2 are SGDLS and YYNGEE. The chain's CDR3 is CASSVEAGGVETQYF. The CDR3 DNA is TGTGCCAGCAGCGTAGAGGCAGGGGGCGTCGAGACCCAGTACTTC.

There are many counts of this clonotype. The chain links TRBV29-1 to TRBJ2-7; 7 bases are shared with TRBD1. The CDR3 contains 12 residues. Per germline, CDR1 SQVTM and CDR2 ANQGSEA. With 4 bases clipped from V and 2 bases from J, the junction kept 2 bases outside the gene matches. The CDR3 DNA follows: TGCAGCGTTGGGGACAGAACCTACGAGCAGTACTTC. Translated: CSVGDRTYEQYF.

This clonotype was seen at least ten times. This rearrangement joins TRBV6-2 or TRBV6-3 to TRBJ2-3; D is possibly TRBD1 (5 bases). Trimming left V 8 bases short and J 6 bases short, with 21 bases between. CDR3 length: 15 amino acids. Germline values: CDR1 MNHEY, CDR2 SVGEGT. CDR3 amino acids: CASQTVALGRDTQYF. CDR3 coding DNA: TGTGCCAGCCAGACCGTGGCCCTGGGGCGGGATACGCAGTATTTT.

The chain has TRBV20-1 and TRBJ1-4; D is unresolved. V shed 0 bases and J shed 4 bases, with 6 bases lying between them. CDR1 is DFQATT and CDR2 is SNEGSKA in the germline V gene (reference sequence). There are 13 residues in the CDR3. The CDR3 bases are TGCAGTGCTAGAGATGTCCTTAATGAAAAACTGTTTTTT. As protein: CSARDVLNEKLFF.

Only a few counts were recorded for this clonotype. The chain employs TRBV12-3 or TRBV12-4 and TRBJ2-7; D is undetermined. The CDR3 sequence is 17 residues long. V was trimmed by 5 bases and J by 0 bases, leaving 20 bases between them. The CDR3 nucleotides are TGTGCCAGCAGTCCACCCCTCGGTGAGCGAAGCTCCTACGAGCAGTACTTC. It is translated as CASSPPLGERSSYEQYF.

This chain joins TRBV5-6 and TRBJ2-7, with 9 bases fitting TRBD1. V shed 0 bases, J shed 3 bases, and the junction held 10 bases outside the gene matches. Germline loops: CDR1 SGHDT, CDR2 YYEEEE. The CDR3 spans 17 residues. The CDR3 bases are TGTGCCAGCAGCTTGGAGCCACAGGGGGCTATGGACTACGAGCAGTACTTC. Translating gives CASSLEPQGAMDYEQYF. The complete variable domain, with remaining parts taken from reference TRBV5-6 and TRBJ2-7, reads DAGVTQSPTHLIKTRGQQVTLRCSPKSGHDTVSWYQQALGQGPQFIFQYYEEEERQRGNFPDRFSGHQFPNYSSELNVNALLLGDSALYLCASSLEPQGAMDYEQYFGPGTRLTVT.

This chain links TRBV12-3 or TRBV12-4 with TRBJ2-2; tentative D call: TRBD2 (5 bases). With 6 bases removed from V and 6 bases from J, the gap between germline ends came to 11 bases. CDR3 size: 13 residues. CDR3: CASSVRVPGELFF. The CDR3 DNA reads as TGTGCCAGCAGCGTGAGGGTTCCCGGGGAGCTGTTTTTT.

The table lists this clonotype with many counts. The chain uses TRBV3-1 and TRBJ2-3; unclear D gene. Trimming removed 1 base at V and 5 bases at J, with 7 bases between. Per the germline V gene, CDR1 is LGHDT and CDR2 is YNNKEL (reference sequence). The CDR3 consists of 13 residues. The CDR3 coding sequence is TGTGCCAGCAGCCAAGGACGAGGAGATACGCAGTATTTT. It yields the protein CASSQGRGDTQYF.

This clonotype was counted between two and nine times. The chain couples TRBV10-3 to TRBJ2-7; no clear D gene. The germline gives CDR1 ENHRY, CDR2 SYGVKD. The CDR3 extends over 12 amino acids. The V gene lost 3 bases and the J gene lost 2 bases, with 5 bases spanning the gap. CDR3 bases: TGTGCCATCAGTGACAAGCCCTACGAGCAGTACTTC. This codes for CAISDKPYEQYF.

The V call is TRBV18, the J call TRBJ1-5, with D uncertain. Trimming stripped 2 bases from V and 5 bases from J, with 7 bases between. Germline V lookup: CDR1 KGHSH, CDR2 LQKENI. This CDR3 comprises 13 residues. CDR3 residues: CASSPGVDQPQHF. In DNA, the CDR3 is TGTGCCAGCTCACCAGGGGTTGATCAGCCCCAGCATTTT.

The rearrangement joins TRBV20-1 to TRBJ1-6, with D perhaps TRBD1 (6 bases). The V gene's germline CDR1 is DFQATT and CDR2 SNEGSKA (reference sequence). V was pared by 3 bases and J by 9 bases, with 21 bases between. The length of the CDR3 is 16 residues. DNA for the CDR3: TGCAGTGCTAGGAACCCGAGGGGGGCCGGCGCTTCACCCCTCCACTTT. Translation: CSARNPRGAGASPLHF.

This clonotype has only a few counts. V gene TRBV5-1 combines with J gene TRBJ2-5; a possible D gene is TRBD1 (5 bases). CDR1 and CDR2 from the germline V gene are SGHRS and YFSETQ. The CDR3 has 13 residues. Trimming cost V 1 base and J 3 bases, with 7 bases left between them. The CDR3 DNA reads as TGCGCCAGCAGCTTGTCCAGGGAAGAGACCCAGTACTTC. Translated: CASSLSREETQYF.